This T cell receptor (beta chain) comes out of a study of OX40 agonist ivuxolimab in advanced cancers. In the study overall: The study treated patients with ivuxolimab, an agonistic anti-OX40 (CD134) antibody. Points from the study as a whole: Both CD4+ and CD8+ T cell populations in blood had undergone clonal expansion by week 6 at 0.1 to 3.0 mg/kg.

CDR3 length: 14 residues. Trimming removed 0 bases from V and 2 bases from J, with 8 bases in between. From germline, CDR1 is SGHTA and CDR2 FQGTGA. Profiling relied on immunoSEQ multiplex PCR, and the TCRdb table lists in-frame clones only, not all of them. The sample has 90,000 or so clones; more than 75% are singletons. Exclusion of a patient followed from autoimmune disease history or systemic immunosuppression. This clone was detected a few times. Antigen specificity is unknown. This material consisted of CD4+ or CD8+ T cells sorted from blood, taken in a trial of the OX40 agonist ivuxolimab. The V and J genes are TRBV7-3 and TRBJ2-7; D not certain. This clonotype was sampled from an adult with an advanced solid tumor such as melanoma, head and neck, liver or kidney cancer. CDR3: CASSLTGPTYEQYF. CDR3 sequence (DNA): TGTGCCAGCAGCTTAACGGGCCCTACCTACGAGCAGTACTTC.